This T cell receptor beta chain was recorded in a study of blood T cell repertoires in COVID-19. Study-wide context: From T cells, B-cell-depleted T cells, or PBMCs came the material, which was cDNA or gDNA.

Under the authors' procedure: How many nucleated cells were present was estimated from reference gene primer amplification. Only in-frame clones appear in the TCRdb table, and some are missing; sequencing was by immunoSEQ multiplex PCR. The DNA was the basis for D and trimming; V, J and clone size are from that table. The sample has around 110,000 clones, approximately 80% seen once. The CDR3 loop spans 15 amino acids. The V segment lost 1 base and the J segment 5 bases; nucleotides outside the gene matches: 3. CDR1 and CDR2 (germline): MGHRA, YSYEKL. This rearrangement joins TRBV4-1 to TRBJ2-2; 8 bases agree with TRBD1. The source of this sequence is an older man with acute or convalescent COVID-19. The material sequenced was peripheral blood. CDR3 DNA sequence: TGCGCCAGCAGCCAAGGGACAGGGAGGACCGGGGAGCTGTTTTTT. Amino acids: CASSQGTGRTGELFF.